A selection of T cell receptor beta chains follows, all from one sample in a study of identical twins. From the 5' RACE reads, TCRdb called clonotypes with MiXCR, one entry per CDR3 protein. The table records roughly 230,000 distinct CDR3 sequences, approximately 8.6% of them present only once. These records were also assigned to another study, of yellow fever vaccine responses in identical twins.

The sample consisted of CD8+ T cells sorted from blood. These receptors all come from a woman in her late teens or twenties in good health. Both conserved end residues are part of each CDR3.

v_call,j_call,cdr3_aa
TRBV7-9,TRBJ2-7,CASSFLPSGFYEQYF
TRBV10-3,TRBJ2-1,CATGRGGGGSGYNEQFF
TRBV5-6,TRBJ2-6,CASSAGGAAPGANVLTF
TRBV27,TRBJ2-1,CASSPGLAGGNYNEQFF
TRBV4-2,TRBJ2-7,CASSQDYSTRPSEEQYF
TRBV7-6,TRBJ2-1,CASSLELKGDNEQFF
TRBV29-1,TRBJ2-1,CSVGSQSSYNEQFF
TRBV7-9,TRBJ2-7,CASSTKTSGDREQYF
TRBV7-9,TRBJ2-3,CASSPRDMGTDTQYF
TRBV27,TRBJ1-1,CASSEADKYTEAFF
TRBV29-1,TRBJ2-1,CSVLAGGDEQFF
TRBV7-3,TRBJ2-2,CASSSETSFGAGELFF
TRBV5-6,TRBJ2-7,CASSLREYEQYF
TRBV2,TRBJ2-2,CASSVGETDANTGELFF
TRBV5-6,TRBJ2-1,CASSLAASGTYNEQFF
TRBV20-1,TRBJ2-7,CSARDSGGIGYEQYF
TRBV6-5,TRBJ2-1,CASSYSFGGQNNEQFF
TRBV5-6,TRBJ2-3,CASSPGGSGDTQYF
TRBV20-1,TRBJ2-7,CSARDSLGTIAYEQYF
TRBV7-3,TRBJ2-3,CASSSGTGNTQYF